This TCR beta chain originates from a study of cytomegalovirus exposure and HLA in healthy donors. Study-level points and caveats: Further analysis was carried out later, and it showed several of the most significant clusters appearing linked to common viral pathogens. Investigators reported under 200 TCR beta chains as tied to cytomegalovirus. In a later analysis, a missense DCLRE1C variant was linked to TCR beta V- and J-gene trimming. The HLA-A and HLA-B alleles of most subjects were reportedly predicted accurately from TCR beta sequences.

The germline CDR1 and CDR2 sequences are MGHDK and SYGVNS. The CDR3 runs 15 residues. Trimming shortened V by 3 bases and J by 4 bases, and 12 bases separated the two germline ends. The PCR contained 60 Vbeta and 13 Jbeta primers. Generated by immunoSEQ multiplex PCR, the TCRdb table keeps only in-frame clones and is missing some. The table records about 150,000 clones, approximately 80% of them present only once. Worth noting for this clone: The antigen remains undetermined.

The sample was PBMCs. The sequence derives from a male donor in good health and CMV-seropositive. V and J are TRBV25-1 and TRBJ1-4, with a weak D call TRBD1 (6 bases). CDR3 residues: CASSEAGASNEKLFF. The CDR3 DNA reads as TGTGCCAGCAGTGAGGCGGGGGCTAGTAATGAAAAACTGTTTTTT.